The next 6 T cell receptor beta chains were all read from a single sample in a study of regulatory T cells in long-lasting Graves disease. Time point noted: newly diagnosed GD, antithyroid drugs for less than 3 months. PBMC RNA served as the TCR library source. CDR3-region Arm-PCR and iRepertoire HTBI primers produced the TCR beta libraries. One entry per CDR3 protein, called by TCRdb with MiXCR from the multiplex PCR reads. The sample shows 350,000 to 500,000 distinct CDR3 sequences, about 17% of them seen only once. This sample was shared with a second study, whose subject was T cells in Graves' hyperthyroidism and ophthalmopathy.

The sequencing used peripheral blood mononuclear cells (PBMCs), collected at new diagnosis, from a patient treated with antithyroid drugs. The receptor set was obtained from a young woman with Graves disease.

CDR3 sequence: CASSIEPGLAVYEQYF. The DNA for the CDR3 is TGTGCCAGTAGTATCGAACCGGGACTAGCGGTGTACGAGCAGTACTTC. This sequence joins TRBV19 and TRBJ2-7; 11 nucleotides match TRBD2. Trimming removed 3 bases from V and 4 bases from J; junction bases left unmatched: 8. The CDR3 runs 16 residues. Per the germline V gene, CDR1 is LNHDA and CDR2 is SQIVND (reference sequence).

The table lists this clonotype with many counts. V is TRBV28 and J is TRBJ2-7; no clear D gene. This CDR3 comprises 14 residues. The germline V gene has CDR1 MDHEN and CDR2 SYDVKM. The V gene lost 7 bases and the J gene lost 4 bases, with 17 bases spanning the gap. The CDR3 bases are TGTGCCAGCACCTCCGGCAACATCGAGTACGAGCAGTACTTC. Translated, it gives CASTSGNIEYEQYF. The entire variable domain, with the rest obtained from reference TRBV28 and TRBJ2-7, is as follows: DVKVTQSSRYLVKRTGEKVFLECVQDMDHENMFWYRQDPGLGLRLIYFSYDVKMKEKGDIPEGYSVSREKKERFSLILESASTNQTSMYLCASTSGNIEYEQYFGPGTRLTVT.

The chain links TRBV2 to TRBJ1-4; weak D call: TRBD1 (6 bases). The CDR3 sequence is 14 residues long. Germline CDR1 and CDR2: SNHLY and FYNNEI. V was cut by 5 bases and J by 8 bases, with 15 bases left in between. The DNA for the CDR3 is TGTGCCAGCAGTCTAGCAGGGGTTGGCGAAAAACTGTTTTTT. Translated, it gives CASSLAGVGEKLFF.

This clonotype was recorded many times. The chain uses TRBV27 and TRBJ2-4, with 7 bases lining up with TRBD1. Germline V gene sequence: CDR1 MNHEY, CDR2 SMNVEV (reference sequence). The CDR3 extends over 16 amino acids. Trimming cost V 7 bases and J 1 base; bases outside gene matches: 10. The CDR3 nucleotides read TGTGCCAGCACCGAGACAGGGAAGGGGGCCAAAAACATTCAGTACTTC. Protein product: CASTETGKGAKNIQYF.

This clonotype has ten or more counts. This rearrangement joins TRBV6-5 to TRBJ2-6; no firm D call. In germline, CDR1 is MNHEY, CDR2 SVGAGI. The CDR3 totals 15 residues. Trimming left V 2 bases short and J 1 base short, with 6 bases between. CDR3 in amino acids: CASSYGLSGANVLTF. The CDR3 DNA sequence: TGTGCCAGCAGTTACGGGTTATCTGGGGCCAACGTCCTGACTTTC.

This clonotype came up many times. The chain combines TRBV12-3 or TRBV12-4 with TRBJ1-2; the match to TRBD1 covers 7 bases. Unmatched junction bases numbered 4, after V lost 3 bases and J lost 0 bases. The CDR3 sequence is 15 residues long. The CDR3 DNA reads as TGTGCCAGCAGTTTCCGGACAGGAGCTAACTATGGCTACACCTTC. Translating it yields CASSFRTGANYGYTF.